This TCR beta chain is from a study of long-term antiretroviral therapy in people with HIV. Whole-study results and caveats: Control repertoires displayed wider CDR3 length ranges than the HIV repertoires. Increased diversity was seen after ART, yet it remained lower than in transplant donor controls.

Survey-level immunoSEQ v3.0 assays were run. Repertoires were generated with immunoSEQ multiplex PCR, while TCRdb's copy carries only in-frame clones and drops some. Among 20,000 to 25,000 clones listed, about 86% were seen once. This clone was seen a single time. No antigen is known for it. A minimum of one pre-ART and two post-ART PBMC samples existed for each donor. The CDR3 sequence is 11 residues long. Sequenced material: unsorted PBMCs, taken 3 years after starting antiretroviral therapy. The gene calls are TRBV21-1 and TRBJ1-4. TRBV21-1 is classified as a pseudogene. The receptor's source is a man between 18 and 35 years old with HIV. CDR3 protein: CASSMGEKLFF. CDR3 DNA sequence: TGTGCCAGCAGCATGGGGGAAAAACTGTTTTTT.